This T cell receptor beta chain originates from a study of blood T cell repertoires in COVID-19. On the study more broadly: T cells, B-cell-depleted T cells, or PBMCs provided the cDNA or gDNA that served as material.

TCRdb's copy holds only in-frame clones and misses some; the assay was immunoSEQ multiplex PCR. This table holds approximately 500,000 clones, around nine tenths found once. V lost 0 bases and J lost 5; bases outside the gene matches: 3. Germline V CDR1 and CDR2: SGDLS, YYNGEE. This CDR3 has 15 amino acids. Enrollees, roughly 18 to 89 years old, lived in fewer than 25 US areas. Participant-given clinical history determined each cohort assignment. The V call is TRBV9, the J call TRBJ2-1, with 9 positions matching TRBD2. The TCR comes from a woman between 40 and 55 years old who had recovered from COVID-19. Input material: PBMCs or T cells enriched from blood (not recorded which). In nucleotides, the CDR3 is TGTGCCAGCAGCGTAGAGGCTAGCGGGAACAATGAGCAGTTCTTC. Protein sequence: CASSVEASGNNEQFF. Using reference TRBV9 and TRBJ2-1 for the parts outside the CDR3, the full variable domain is DSGVTQTPKHLITATGQRVTLRCSPRSGDLSVYWYQQSLDQGLQFLIQYYNGEERAKGNILERFSAQQFPDLHSELNLSSLELGDSALYFCASSVEASGNNEQFFGPGTRLTVL.